This paragraph reports one TCR beta chain. Its antigen is as yet unknown. The data stem from a study of T cell responses to AZD1222 COVID-19 vaccine. The CDR3 totals 13 residues. CDR1 LGHDT and CDR2 YNNKEL come from the germline V gene (reference sequence). V was cut by 0 bases and J by 8 bases, with 8 bases left in between. Clones were sequenced by immunoSEQ multiplex PCR, and TCRdb holds only the in-frame ones, with some missing. The sample has 100,000 to 150,000 clones; roughly nine tenths are singletons. Study results and caveats: Only a handful of people who got AZD1222 tested seropositive at baseline. Two doses of AZD1222 preceded a rise in Spike-specific TCR breadth and depth.

The rearrangement uses TRBV3-1 (or the pseudogene TRBV3-2) and TRBJ2-1, with D perhaps given as TRBD1 or TRBD2 (5 bases each). The sample here was peripheral blood, taken on day 0 of AZD1222 vaccination. This TCR was recovered from an adult in good health. CDR3 nucleotides: TGTGCCAGCAGCCAAGATCGGGACCATGAGCAGTTCTTC. This sequence encodes CASSQDRDHEQFF.